The table lists the clone carrying this T cell receptor beta chain with a few counts. This record comes from a study of CD8+ T cells in alopecia areata. Study-level information: Twice daily, treated patients received 5 to 10 mg of oral tofacitinib.

Patients with alopecia areata provided lesional scalp punch biopsies as well as peripheral blood. cDNA reverse transcribed from extracted RNA served as the sequencing template. The assay was immunoSEQ multiplex PCR, and TCRdb's table has in-frame clones only and misses some. The sample records around 250,000 clones, roughly two thirds being singletons. Germline CDR1 LGHNT, CDR2 FRNRAP. V shed 7 bases and J shed 4 bases, with 20 bases lying between them. This CDR3 contains 16 residues. This chain uses TRBV12-5 with TRBJ1-3; TRBD1 is a possible D gene (6 bases). The sequence came from a human donor with alopecia areata. The input for sequencing was CD4+ T cells sorted from blood, taken at week 0. The CDR3 here is CASARSDLGQGNTIYF. The CDR3 DNA reads as TGTGCTAGTGCCCGATCCGACCTAGGACAGGGAAACACCATATATTTT.